This is a list of T cell receptor beta chains from one sample in a study of blood T cell repertoires in COVID-19. The data were produced by immunoSEQ multiplex PCR, yet TCRdb's version contains in-frame clones alone and is incomplete. The sample yields about 190,000 clones, about 88% seen once. Sequencing input: peripheral blood. These receptors were collected from a man aged 25-45 years with acute or convalescent COVID-19. The conserved cysteine and the conserved F or W are not part of the CDR3 here. A D gene is named only where the DNA matches it firmly. The listing skips clone size in some rows; elsewhere it reads once, few, many or a size class.

TRBV7-6,-,TRBD2,ASSWTSGMDTGELF
TRBV12-3/TRBV12-4,-,-,ASSSDRSSPLH
TRBV11-3,-,TRBD2,ASSQQRGLRGGGEQF
TRBV5-4,-,-,ASSFPGETQY
TRBV28,-,-,ASSTPAVTEAF
TRBV5-1,few,-,ASSLVFQDTYEQY
TRBV3-1/TRBV3-2,-,TRBD2,ASSQTKGLAGVDEQF
TRBV2,-,-,ASSEELGVGNQPQH
TRBV30,few,TRBD1,AWRPQGRTNEKLF
TRBV2,-,TRBD2,ASSDQLAGGRSTGELF
TRBV15,-,-,ATSRTYRDYGYT
TRBV24-1,-,TRBD1,ATSAPTGAAWEQY
TRBV19,-,TRBD1,ASTGTGPSNQPQH
TRBV4-1,-,-,ASSQDHRSYGYT
TRBV9,-,-,ASSVDQGNQPQH
TRBV9,few,-,ASSGIGVSPLH
TRBV6-4,few,TRBD1,ASSDGTGGTDTQY
TRBV19,-,TRBD1,ASRTPGQGKGGYT
TRBV14,-,-,ASSQTGLWETQY
TRBV3-1/TRBV3-2,-,TRBD1,ASSQVTGAYEQY
TRBV6-6,-,-,ASSYYSDSYYNEQF
TRBV10-3,-,-,AIRVGAHGNTEAF
TRBV28,-,-,ASTRGNLIADTQY
TRBV5-1,-,TRBD1,ASSLVQGALHGYT
TRBV5-1,-,-,ASSRGLVGSNEQF
TRBV19,once,-,ASSDTRSEQF
TRBV3-1/TRBV3-2,-,-,ASSQDPTSGNTIY
TRBV5-4,-,TRBD1,ASSLKGQEFSDTQY
TRBV6-5,-,-,ASTSWAGGRNRAF
TRBV5-1,-,-,ASSPGGQTAEQY
TRBV5-4,-,-,ASSREGEKLF
TRBV28,-,-,ASSPGTAETQPQH
TRBV5-1,-,TRBD2,ASSLGASGGYNEQF
TRBV19,-,-,ASSSRQEYSPEQF
TRBV4-1,-,TRBD1,ASSQAQTGGSSGANVLT
TRBV10-3,-,TRBD1,ATGVGQGQYEQY
TRBV3-1/TRBV3-2,-,TRBD2,ASSQMKEGLAVYEQY
TRBV6-6,-,TRBD1,ASSRTGSMNTEAF
TRBV5-1,-,TRBD2,ASSFSPSGGAQGELF
TRBV18,-,-,ASSPIMASGTDTQY
TRBV28,-,-,ASSLVRDSYNSPLH
TRBV4-1,-,-,ASSQEIRGRGRRAQPQH
TRBV9,-,TRBD2,ASSRTGTSGRGEQF
TRBV11-1,-,-,ASSRAQVQETQY
TRBV6-5,-,TRBD2,ASSYPSGKSSYEQY
TRBV7-9,-,TRBD1,ASRRQGLNTEAF
TRBV6-5,-,TRBD2,ASSSGLALNTGELF
TRBV6-5,-,-,ASGKAEFLDEQF
TRBV4-1,-,-,ASSQTGTKYSNQPQH
TRBV3-1/TRBV3-2,-,-,ASSQEYRGFETQY
TRBV4-2,-,-,ASSQDNSEAF
TRBV5-4,once,-,ASSFDSLAGYT
TRBV30,-,TRBD1,AWSPTTQGITEAF
TRBV11-2,-,TRBD2,ASLKTSGGGSGELF
TRBV21-1,-,-,ASSPYTEAF